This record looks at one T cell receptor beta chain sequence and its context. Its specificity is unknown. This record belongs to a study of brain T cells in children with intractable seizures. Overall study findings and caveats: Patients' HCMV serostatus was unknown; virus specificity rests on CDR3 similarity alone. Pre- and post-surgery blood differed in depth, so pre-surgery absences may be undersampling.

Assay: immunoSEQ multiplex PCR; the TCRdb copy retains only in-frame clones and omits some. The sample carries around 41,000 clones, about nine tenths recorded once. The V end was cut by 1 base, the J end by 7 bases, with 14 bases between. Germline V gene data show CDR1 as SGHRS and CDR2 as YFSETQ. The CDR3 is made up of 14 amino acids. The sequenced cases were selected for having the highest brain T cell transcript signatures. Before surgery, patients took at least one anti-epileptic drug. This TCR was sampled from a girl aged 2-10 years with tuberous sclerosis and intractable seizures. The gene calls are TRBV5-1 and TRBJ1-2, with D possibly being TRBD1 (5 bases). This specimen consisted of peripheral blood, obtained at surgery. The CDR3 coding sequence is TGCGCCAGCAGCTTGTACCAGGGCCAGGGTGGCTACACCTTC. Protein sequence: CASSLYQGQGGYTF.